These T cell receptor beta chains were read from a single sample in a study of T cell changes during pregnancy in multiple sclerosis. Profiling relied on immunoSEQ multiplex PCR, and the TCRdb table lists in-frame clones only, not all of them. In the table there are approximately 22,000 clones, around four fifths of which are singletons. The sequencing used CD8+ T cells from peripheral blood mononuclear cells, collected in the first trimester of pregnancy. The receptors were gathered from a female donor in good health, enrolled as a control in a pregnancy study. Each CDR3 is given with its conserved first and last residue. A D gene is named only where the DNA matches it firmly. Clone sizes are given selectively: once, few, many, or a class where the clone is expanded.

>TRBJ1-5|-|-|TRBV28
CASSFGGAQHF
TGTGCCAGCAGTTTCGGAGGCGCCCAGCATTTT
>TRBJ2-2|-|TRBD2|TRBV18
CASSPLGLAANTGELFF
TGTGCCAGCTCACCATTGGGACTAGCGGCGAACACCGGGGAGCTGTTTTTT
>TRBJ1-2|-|-|TRBV7-9
CASSLGGPPNYGYTF
TGTGCCAGCAGCTTAGGGGGGCCCCCTAACTATGGCTACACCTTC
>TRBJ2-5|-|TRBD1|TRBV7-2
CASSPDRGLEETQYF
TGTGCCAGCAGCCCGGACAGGGGCCTCGAGGAGACCCAGTACTTC
>TRBJ1-5|-|-|TRBV27
CASQRGNSNQPQHF
TGTGCCAGCCAGCGGGGGAACAGCAATCAGCCCCAGCATTTT
>TRBJ2-5|-|TRBD1|TRBV15
CATSRSSGDRAGETQYF
TGTGCCACCAGCAGATCCTCGGGGGACAGGGCCGGAGAGACCCAGTACTTC
>TRBJ1-2|-|-|TRBV28
CASSLMGGDGYGYTF
TGTGCCAGCAGTTTAATGGGGGGGGACGGCTATGGCTACACCTTC
>TRBJ2-3|-|TRBD1|TRBV7-9
CASSSGTGVSPSTDTQYF
TGTGCCAGCAGCTCCGGGACAGGGGTTTCTCCTAGCACAGATACGCAGTATTTT
>TRBJ1-1|-|TRBD1|TRBV6-5
CASIPTGGNTEAFF
TGTGCCAGCATTCCTACAGGGGGAAACACTGAAGCTTTCTTT
>TRBJ1-6|-|-|TRBV27
CASSPSHPHDTYNSPLHF
TGTGCCAGCAGTCCATCACACCCGCACGACACATATAATTCACCCCTCCACTTT
>TRBJ1-6|-|TRBD1|TRBV7-8
CASSLVDRSYNSPLHF
TGTGCCAGCAGCTTAGTGGACAGGTCGTATAATTCACCCCTCCACTTT
>TRBJ1-1|-|-|TRBV4-2
CASSQDLGGTANTEAFF
TGTGCCAGCAGCCAAGATTTAGGGGGAACCGCGAACACTGAAGCTTTCTTT
>TRBJ2-7|-|TRBD1|TRBV7-9
CASSRTGVRDEQYF
TGTGCCAGCAGTAGAACAGGGGTTCGGGACGAGCAGTACTTC
>TRBJ2-7|-|-|TRBV27
CASSSLVSSVSSYEQYF
TGTGCCAGCAGTTCCTTAGTATCTAGCGTTAGCTCCTACGAGCAGTACTTC
>TRBJ1-6|few|TRBD1|TRBV5-1
CASRVDRGARNSPLHF
TGCGCCAGCAGGGTGGACAGGGGTGCGCGGAATTCACCCCTCCACTTT
>TRBJ2-5|-|TRBD2|TRBV10-3
CATVGAGAETQYF
TGTGCCACCGTAGGAGCGGGAGCTGAGACCCAGTACTTC
>TRBJ2-3|-|TRBD2|TRBV7-2
CASSSEGLARGTDTQYF
TGTGCCAGCAGCTCAGAGGGACTAGCGAGGGGGACAGATACGCAGTATTTT
>TRBJ1-1|-|-|TRBV19
CAYLRDTEAFF
TGTGCCTATCTTCGGGACACTGAAGCTTTCTTT
>TRBJ2-1|-|-|TRBV9
CASSGPSGSSYNEQFF
TGTGCCAGCAGCGGCCCGAGCGGCAGCTCCTACAATGAGCAGTTCTTC
>TRBJ1-1|-|-|TRBV6-5
CASSPRDTNTEAFF
TGTGCCAGCAGTCCCCGGGACACGAACACTGAAGCTTTCTTT
>TRBJ2-7|-|TRBD1|TRBV5-6
CASSERGTAYEQYF
TGTGCCAGCAGCGAGCGAGGGACAGCCTACGAGCAGTACTTC
>TRBJ2-7|-|-|TRBV27
CASSSGGYEQYF
TGTGCCAGCAGTAGTGGGGGGTACGAGCAGTACTTC
>TRBJ2-7|-|TRBD1|TRBV5-5
CASSLEDRGPYEQYF
TGTGCCAGCAGCCTCGAGGACAGGGGACCCTACGAGCAGTACTTC
>TRBJ2-1|-|TRBD2|TRBV28
CASSRLLGLAVLSSYNEQFF
TGTGCCAGCAGCCGCCTCCTTGGACTAGCGGTGTTGAGCTCCTACAATGAGCAGTTCTTC
>TRBJ1-6|-|-|TRBV6-1
CASSERETGVSLHF
TGTGCCAGCAGTGAAAGGGAAACAGGAGTATCCCTCCACTTT
>TRBJ2-1|-|TRBD2|TRBV9
CASSQRGGLADNEQFF
TGTGCCAGCAGCCAGAGAGGGGGACTAGCGGACAATGAGCAGTTCTTC
>TRBJ1-2|-|TRBD1|TRBV5-1
CASSLEGQGFDGYTF
TGCGCCAGCAGCTTGGAAGGACAGGGCTTCGATGGCTACACCTTC
>TRBJ2-2|few|TRBD1|TRBV6-4
CASSKTGSPGELFF
TGTGCCAGCAGTAAGACAGGGTCGCCCGGGGAGCTGTTTTTT
>TRBJ2-1|-|-|TRBV4-2
CASSQGGTGHNEQFF
TGTGCCAGCAGCCAAGGTGGGACTGGCCACAATGAGCAGTTCTTC
>TRBJ2-6|-|-|TRBV19
CASSIGETGANVLTF
TGTGCCAGTAGTATAGGGGAGACTGGGGCCAACGTCCTGACTTTC
>TRBJ1-1|-|-|TRBV7-9
CASSLNDRSRGEAFF
TGTGCCAGCAGCTTAAACGATAGGTCCCGGGGTGAAGCTTTCTTT
>TRBJ1-4|-|TRBD1|TRBV29-1
CSVGQGGEKLFF
TGCAGCGTGGGACAGGGTGGCGAAAAACTGTTTTTT
>TRBJ1-2|-|-|TRBV28
CASRPITGNYGYTF
TGTGCCAGCAGGCCTATTACAGGGAACTATGGCTACACCTTC
>TRBJ2-7|-|-|TRBV9
CASSAPPGGLGYEQYF
TGTGCCAGCAGCGCCCCCCCCGGCGGGTTAGGGTACGAGCAGTACTTC
>TRBJ2-7|-|TRBD1|TRBV7-9
CASSHKDRPQGAEQYF
TGTGCCAGCAGCCACAAAGATCGGCCGCAGGGGGCCGAGCAGTACTTC
>TRBJ2-7|-|-|TRBV7-9
CASSLSAGKYEQYF
TGTGCCAGCAGCTTAAGCGCCGGAAAATACGAGCAGTACTTC